These 9 T cell receptor beta chains were all obtained from the same sample, sequenced in a study of CD8 T cells in Susac syndrome. About 0.5 to 1 ug RNA was reverse transcribed with random hexamers. One entry per CDR3 protein, called by TCRdb with MiXCR from the immunoSEQ multiplex PCR reads. The table lists under 300,000 distinct CDR3 sequences, 90% to 96% of them singletons. Sequenced: CD4+ T cells from PBMCs. The receptors were gathered from a human donor with Susac syndrome.

This chain connects TRBV10-3 to TRBJ2-5, with unresolved D. V lost 6 bases and J lost 5, with 13 bases in between. The germline CDR1 and CDR2 sequences are ENHRY and SYGVKD. The CDR3 has 13 residues. CDR3 in DNA: TGTGCCATCAGAACGCCCCGTATTGAGACCCAGTACTTC. It specifies CAIRTPRIETQYF.

This rearrangement joins TRBV9 to TRBJ2-3; 8 bases line up with TRBD2. The V segment lost 4 bases and the J segment 3 bases; nucleotides outside the gene matches: 10. CDR3 length: 16 residues. The germline CDR1 and CDR2 sequences are SGDLS and YYNGEE. DNA of the CDR3: TGTGCCAGCAGCCCCGTACACGGGAGGGCGACAGATACGCAGTATTTT. Encoded protein: CASSPVHGRATDTQYF.

The chain links TRBV29-1 to TRBJ1-1; TRBD1 aligns across 7 bases. From germline, CDR1 is SQVTM and CDR2 ANQGSEA. This CDR3 region has 16 residues. J was trimmed by 1 base and V by 3 bases; bases with no gene match: 11. The CDR3 region is CSVDLIRGLGNTEAFF. CDR3 nucleotide sequence: TGCAGCGTTGACCTCATTAGGGGGCTTGGGAACACTGAAGCTTTCTTT.

The rearrangement links TRBV12-3 or TRBV12-4 to TRBJ2-6; a weak D match, TRBD1 (5 bases). The germline V and J ends were trimmed by 5 bases and 0 bases, with 14 bases remaining between them. This CDR3 has 17 amino acids. The chain's CDR3 is CASSPIGHLSGANVLTF. CDR3 DNA: TGTGCCAGCAGTCCTATCGGACACCTCTCTGGGGCCAACGTCCTGACTTTC.

This chain connects TRBV20-1 to TRBJ1-5, with TRBD1 as a possible D gene (5 bases). Looked up from germline, CDR1 is DFQATT and CDR2 is SNEGSKA (reference sequence). Trimming shortened V by 2 bases and J by 2 bases, and 7 bases separated the two germline ends. The CDR3 totals 13 residues. The CDR3 here is CSARPGGNQPQHF. The CDR3 DNA reads as TGCAGTGCTAGACCGGGGGGCAATCAGCCCCAGCATTTT.

This clonotype was recorded once. This chain uses TRBV9 with TRBJ2-2, with 8 bases lining up with TRBD2. V gave up 0 bases and J gave up 5 bases; unmatched junction bases: 15. Germline CDR1 and CDR2: SGDLS and YYNGEE. CDR3 size: 19 residues. The CDR3 reads CASSVGQAGARSLTGELFF. The DNA of the CDR3 is TGTGCCAGCAGCGTAGGCCAAGCGGGAGCAAGGAGTCTGACCGGGGAGCTGTTTTTT.

CDR3 nucleotides: TGCAGCGTCACAGACTTTCTCGCAGATACGCAGTATTTT. This sequence encodes CSVTDFLADTQYF. This chain joins TRBV29-1 and TRBJ2-3; no clear D. The CDR3 consists of 13 residues. Germline V gene data show CDR1 as SQVTM and CDR2 as ANQGSEA. V lost 6 bases and J lost 4, with 14 bases in between.

The chain couples TRBV25-1 to TRBJ2-5; 8 nucleotides agree with TRBD2. Germline V gene data show CDR1 as MGHDK and CDR2 as SYGVNS. J gave up 4 bases and V 3 bases, and 16 bases lay outside the gene matches. The CDR3 is made up of 18 amino acids. The CDR3 sequence: CASSDPVMGQAGAETQYF. CDR3 coding DNA: TGTGCCAGCAGTGATCCTGTGATGGGTCAAGCGGGAGCAGAGACCCAGTACTTC.

The chain recombines TRBV11-2 with TRBJ2-1, with a tentative D call TRBD2 (6 bases). Trimming took 7 bases from V and 4 from J, leaving 8 bases between them. This CDR3 region has 12 residues. From germline, CDR1 is SGHAT and CDR2 FQNNGV. This CDR3 is CASNRGYNEQFF. DNA for the CDR3: TGTGCCAGCAACCGGGGGTACAATGAGCAGTTCTTC.